The 2 T cell receptor beta chains below were found in one sample sequenced in a study of OX40 agonist ivuxolimab in advanced cancers. Profiled with immunoSEQ multiplex PCR; TCRdb holds only in-frame clones, not every one. The table has about 30,000 clones, about four fifths seen once. Sequencing used CD4+ or CD8+ T cells sorted from blood, obtained in a trial of the OX40 agonist ivuxolimab. These receptors were obtained from an adult with an advanced solid tumor such as melanoma, head and neck, liver or kidney cancer.

The chain recombines TRBV7-2 with TRBJ2-7; 11 nucleotides align to TRBD2. Germline values: CDR1 SGHTA, CDR2 FQGNSA. V shed 2 bases and J 2 bases; nucleotides not matched to a gene: 5. This CDR3 is built from 16 residues. CDR3 nucleotides: TGTGCCAGCAGCTTATATAATAGCGGGGGGGCCTACGAGCAGTACTTC. Protein sequence: CASSLYNSGGAYEQYF.

The rearrangement links TRBV5-1 to TRBJ1-1; no firm D call. The ends were cut back, 3 bases at V and 5 bases at J, with 14 bases in the middle. The germline CDR1 and CDR2 sequences are SGHRS and YFSETQ. This CDR3 region has 14 residues. CDR3 residues: CASSSQRDLTEAFF. CDR3 nucleotides: TGCGCCAGCAGCTCCCAGCGGGATCTAACTGAAGCTTTCTTT.